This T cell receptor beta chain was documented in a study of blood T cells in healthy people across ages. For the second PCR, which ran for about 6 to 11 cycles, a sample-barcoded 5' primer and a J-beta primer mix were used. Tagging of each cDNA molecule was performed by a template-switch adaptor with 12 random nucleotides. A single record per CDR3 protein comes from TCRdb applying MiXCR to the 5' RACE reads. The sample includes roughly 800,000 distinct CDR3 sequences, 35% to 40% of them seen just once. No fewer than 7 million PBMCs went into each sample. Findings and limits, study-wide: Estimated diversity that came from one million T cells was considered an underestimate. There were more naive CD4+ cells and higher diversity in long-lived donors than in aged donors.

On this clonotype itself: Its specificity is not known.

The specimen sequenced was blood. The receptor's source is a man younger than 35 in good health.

CDR3 nucleotide sequence: TGTGCCAGCAGTGACTCGATCGGTGGAGGAAGCACAGATACGCAGTATTTT. Protein sequence: CASSDSIGGGSTDTQYF. The V and J genes are TRBV6-4 and TRBJ2-3; TRBD2 is a possible D gene (5 bases). The length of the CDR3 is 17 residues. Trimming took off 0 bases at V and 0 bases at J, with 13 bases between the two ends. CDR1 and CDR2 (germline): MRHNA, SNTAGT.